A single sample is the source of the 14 T cell receptor beta chains below, sequenced in a study of early T cells in non-severe SARS-CoV-2 infection. Via MiXCR, TCRdb re-called the 5' RACE reads, giving one row per CDR3 protein. This sample has tens of thousands of distinct CDR3 sequences, with about 15% found just once. Material for sequencing was whole blood. The receptors derive from an adult who was a healthcare worker with PCR-confirmed SARS-CoV-2 infection or an uninfected control (not recorded which).

V usage is TRBV6-2 or TRBV6-3 and J usage is TRBJ1-1; D might be TRBD1 (5 bases). This CDR3 has 13 residues. Germline CDR1 is MNHEY and CDR2 is SVGEGT. V dropped 3 bases and J dropped 8 bases, with 13 bases sitting between them. The CDR3 reads CASSYHPGYEAFF. The DNA for the CDR3 is TGTGCCAGCAGTTATCATCCAGGGTACGAAGCTTTCTTT.

The chain has TRBV5-1 and TRBJ2-1; 9 bases match TRBD2. The CDR3 loop spans 17 amino acids. Germline-derived CDR1 and CDR2 are SGHRS and YFSETQ. V dropped 0 bases and J dropped 7; count of bases not matched to a gene: 11. The CDR3 spells CASSLVGLAGSWNEQFF. The CDR3 DNA reads TGCGCCAGCAGCTTGGTCGGCCTAGCGGGGTCGTGGAATGAGCAGTTCTTC.

The rearrangement uses TRBV7-9 and TRBJ1-1, with D unclear. CDR1 and CDR2 (germline): SEHNR, FQNEAQ (reference sequence). The germline V and J ends were trimmed by 5 bases and 3 bases, with 19 bases remaining between them. The CDR3 has 16 amino acids. The CDR3 spells CASSPSRVPQYTEAFF. In DNA form, the CDR3 reads TGTGCCAGCAGCCCCTCCCGGGTCCCCCAATACACTGAAGCTTTCTTT.

The sample holds a few counts of this clonotype. The chain employs TRBV5-1 and TRBJ2-3, with D uncertain. The CDR3 spans 14 residues. Germline CDR1 reads SGHRS; CDR2 reads YFSETQ. V shed 0 bases and J shed 6 bases, with 11 bases lying between them. The CDR3 region is CASSLGQIEDTQYF. DNA for the CDR3: TGCGCCAGCAGCTTGGGTCAAATCGAGGATACGCAGTATTTT.

V gene TRBV6-5 combines with J gene TRBJ2-7, with 7 positions matching TRBD1. The CDR3 has 14 residues. With 4 bases clipped from V and 2 bases from J, the junction kept 5 bases outside the gene matches. CDR1 MNHEY and CDR2 SVGAGI come from the germline V gene. This chain's CDR3 is CASSFNDRAYEQYF. Written as DNA, the CDR3 is TGTGCCAGCAGTTTCAATGACAGGGCCTACGAGCAGTACTTC.

For this clonotype: At one end the junction does not follow the germline gene, possibly because of a read error. The chain uses TRBV7-9 and TRBJ1-2; D ambiguous. The germline gives CDR1 SEHNR, CDR2 FQNEAQ (reference sequence). The length of the CDR3 is 9 residues. CDR3 sequence (DNA): TGTGCCAGCAGCGCCCCCCTTCTTTTC. Protein product: CASSAPLLF. The full variable domain, its missing parts supplied by reference TRBV7-9 and TRBJ1-2, is DTGVSQNPRHKITKRGQNVTFRCDPISEHNRLYWYRQTLGQGPEFLTYFQNEAQLEKSRLLSDRFSAERPKGSFSTLEIQRTEQGDSAMYLCASSAPLLFGSGTRLTVV.

This clonotype was seen a handful of times. The chain carries TRBV11-2 and TRBJ2-2; no clear D. The CDR3 is made up of 12 amino acids. CDR1 is SGHAT, CDR2 FQNNGV, per germline. The germline V and J ends were trimmed by 1 base and 7 bases, with 4 bases remaining between them. The CDR3 DNA is TGTGCCAGCAGCTTAGGGGTCGGGGAGCTGTTTTTT. It translates to CASSLGVGELFF.

This clonotype was counted a few times. The chain couples TRBV15 to TRBJ1-3; no reliable D call. V was trimmed by 4 bases and J by 0 bases, leaving 10 bases between them. This CDR3 has 15 residues. CDR1 and CDR2 (germline): LNHNV, YYDKDF (reference sequence). The CDR3 region is CATSISGASGNTIYF. CDR3 sequence (DNA): TGTGCCACCAGCATTTCAGGCGCCTCTGGAAACACCATATATTTT.

J is TRBJ1-1 and V is TRBV27; TRBD1 is a possible D gene (5 bases). Per the germline V gene, CDR1 is MNHEY and CDR2 is SMNVEV (reference sequence). Trimming took off 4 bases at V and 6 bases at J, with 12 bases between the two ends. The CDR3 runs 13 residues. This CDR3 reads CASSYTQGSEAFF. In nucleotides, the CDR3 is TGTGCCAGCAGTTATACCCAGGGCTCTGAAGCTTTCTTT.

This chain joins TRBV27 and TRBJ1-6; D is unresolved. The germline gives CDR1 MNHEY, CDR2 SMNVEV (reference sequence). The CDR3 is 15 residues long. The ends were cut back, 0 bases at V and 7 bases at J, with 10 bases in the middle. CDR3 coding DNA: TGTGCCAGCAGTTTATCGACACGAACCAATTCACCCCTCCACTTT. It codes for CASSLSTRTNSPLHF.

This rearrangement joins TRBV28 to TRBJ2-5, with D maybe TRBD1 (6 bases). V was cut by 2 bases and J by 5 bases, with 12 bases left in between. CDR3 size: 14 residues. Germline assignment: CDR1 MDHEN and CDR2 SYDVKM. The CDR3 loop reads CASSLMGAWETQYF. CDR3 sequence (DNA): TGTGCCAGCAGTTTAATGGGGGCCTGGGAGACCCAGTACTTC.

The sample holds a few counts of this clonotype. The chain employs TRBV7-3 and TRBJ2-1, with unresolved D. Deletions cut 4 bases from V and 8 bases from J, with 15 bases between. Germline V gene sequence: CDR1 SGHTA, CDR2 FQGTGA. The CDR3 totals 14 residues. CDR3 DNA: TGTGCCAGCAGCTACAGACCGACTGGGGATGAGCAGTTCTTC. Translation gives CASSYRPTGDEQFF.

This clonotype was seen ten or more times. The chain recombines TRBV7-9 with TRBJ2-7, with 7 bases matching TRBD1. The CDR3 totals 14 residues. Germline V gives CDR1 SEHNR, CDR2 FQNEAQ (reference sequence). V was clipped by 1 base and J by 4 bases; unmatched bases: 4. The chain's CDR3 is CASSLVGQTYEQYF. The DNA of the CDR3 is TGTGCCAGCAGCTTAGTGGGACAGACTTACGAGCAGTACTTC.

This clonotype was observed a few times. This rearrangement joins TRBV6-2 or TRBV6-3 to TRBJ1-2, with 7 bases matching TRBD1. The length of the CDR3 is 15 residues. Trimming removed 6 bases from V and 5 bases from J; junction bases left unmatched: 12. Germline V gives CDR1 MNHEY, CDR2 SVGEGT. CDR3 sequence (DNA): TGTGCCAGCAGATCGACAGGGATGGTCTTTTATGGCTACACCTTC. It yields the protein CASRSTGMVFYGYTF.